Each of the 30 T cell receptor beta chains below was sequenced from the same sample in a study of blood T cell repertoires in COVID-19. Sequencing was performed with immunoSEQ multiplex PCR; in TCRdb, only in-frame clones are kept and a portion is missing. The sample has under 300,000 clones, 84% seen once. Sequenced material: peripheral blood. Every receptor here comes from a man aged 50-60 years with acute or convalescent COVID-19.

The chain recombines TRBV5-6 with TRBJ1-1; 7 bases map to TRBD1. CDR1 SGHDT and CDR2 YYEEEE come from the germline V gene. The CDR3 sequence is 14 residues long. J lost 5 bases, V lost 4 bases, and 8 bases had no gene match. CDR3 sequence (DNA): TGTGCCAGCAGCAGACAGGGCTTTAGGACTGAAGCTTTCTTT. It codes for CASSRQGFRTEAFF.

J is TRBJ1-6 and V is TRBV9; 7 bases match TRBD1. CDR3 length equals 17 residues. V shed 0 bases and J 7 bases; nucleotides not matched to a gene: 10. The germline V gene encodes CDR1 SGDLS and CDR2 YYNGEE. CDR3 nucleotide sequence: TGTGCCAGCAGCGTAGAACTAACCGGGACAGCAAATTCACCCCTCCACTTT. This encodes CASSVELTGTANSPLHF.

The chain combines TRBV19 with TRBJ2-7; 8 bases match TRBD1. The CDR3 sequence is 12 residues long. V was clipped by 6 bases and J by 12 bases; unmatched bases: 10. Per germline, CDR1 LNHDA and CDR2 SQIVND (reference sequence). The CDR3 region has the DNA TGTGCCAGTAGAAACCCCGGACAGGGCCCGTACTTC. Translating gives CASRNPGQGPYF.

V gene TRBV11-2 combines with J gene TRBJ2-3; TRBD2 matches at 8 bases. The V gene end was trimmed by 0 bases and the J gene end by 2 bases; junction bases not matched to a gene: 13. Looked up from germline, CDR1 is SGHAT and CDR2 is FQNNGV. The CDR3 extends over 19 amino acids. DNA for the CDR3: TGTGCCAGCAGCTTAGAGTTGGCGGGGGGTTCTCCTCACACAGATACGCAGTATTTT. Translated: CASSLELAGGSPHTDTQYF.

The chain employs TRBV3-1 (or the pseudogene TRBV3-2) and TRBJ2-7, with D perhaps matching TRBD2 (5 bases). Germline-derived CDR1 and CDR2 are LGHDT and YNNKEL (reference sequence). The CDR3 has 14 amino acids. V was trimmed by 4 bases and J by 3 bases, leaving 13 bases between them. CDR3 bases: TGTGCCAGCAGCCCCAGAGGGCTCAGCTACGAGCAGTACTTC. Amino acid sequence: CASSPRGLSYEQYF.

This chain joins TRBV5-1 and TRBJ1-1, with D possibly being TRBD1 (5 bases). Trimming stripped 3 bases from V and 7 bases from J, with 13 bases between. This CDR3 has 13 amino acids. CDR1 and CDR2 from the germline V gene are SGHRS and YFSETQ. The CDR3, as DNA: TGCGCCAGCAGCTGGCTGCAGGGCGGTGAAGCTTTCTTT. Its protein product is CASSWLQGGEAFF.

The chain couples TRBV2 to TRBJ2-1; 12 nucleotides agree with TRBD2. This CDR3 is 15 amino acids long. The germline V gene encodes CDR1 SNHLY and CDR2 FYNNEI. V trimming: 1 base; J trimming: 6 bases; junction bases outside the gene matches: 1. CDR3 sequence: CASSEGLAGVNEQFF. The CDR3 coding sequence is TGTGCCAGCAGTGAAGGACTAGCGGGGGTCAATGAGCAGTTCTTC.

The rearrangement uses TRBV27 and TRBJ1-5, with D perhaps matching TRBD1 (5 bases). V dropped 3 bases and J dropped 4 bases, with 13 bases sitting between them. CDR1 is MNHEY, CDR2 SMNVEV, per germline (reference sequence). The CDR3 totals 15 residues. CDR3 amino acids: CASSFTDGGNQPQHF. In DNA, the CDR3 is TGTGCCAGCAGTTTCACCGACGGGGGGAATCAGCCCCAGCATTTT.

The chain joins TRBV3-1 (or the pseudogene TRBV3-2) to TRBJ1-6; 7 positions agree with TRBD1. The CDR3 has 14 residues. The germline gives CDR1 LGHDT, CDR2 YNNKEL (reference sequence). The J segment lost 7 bases and the V segment lost 2 bases, leaving 2 bases of the junction unmatched. In DNA form, the CDR3 reads TGTGCCAGCAGCCAAAGGGACAGAAATTCACCCCTCCACTTT. It codes for CASSQRDRNSPLHF.

Only one count was recorded for this clone. The chain joins TRBV5-6 to TRBJ1-6; D is unresolved. The ends were cut back, 0 bases at V and 11 bases at J, with 12 bases in the middle. The CDR3 sequence is 14 residues long. Germline-derived CDR1 and CDR2 are SGHDT and YYEEEE. In nucleotides, the CDR3 is TGTGCCAGCAGCTTGGTTCCGGGTCGGACACCCCTCCACTTT. It specifies CASSLVPGRTPLHF.

This clone was seen a few times. The chain joins TRBV6-6 to TRBJ1-2; TRBD1 agrees at 9 bases. There are 14 residues in the CDR3. J was trimmed by 2 bases and V by 8 bases; bases with no gene match: 6. Germline CDR1 is MNHNY and CDR2 is SVGAGI (reference sequence). CDR3 amino acids: CASGTGPVNYGYTF. CDR3 DNA sequence: TGTGCCAGCGGGACAGGGCCGGTCAACTATGGCTACACCTTC.

The chain combines TRBV13 with TRBJ1-5; 8 nucleotides line up with TRBD1. From germline, CDR1 is PRHDT and CDR2 FYEKMQ (reference sequence). The CDR3 is 14 residues long. The ends lost 0 bases at V and 7 bases at J; junction bases unmatched: 2. The CDR3 here is CASSLGQGGQPQHF. The CDR3 nucleotides read TGTGCCAGCAGCTTAGGACAGGGGGGCCAGCCCCAGCATTTT.

The gene calls are TRBV10-3 and TRBJ2-5; maybe TRBD2 (6 bases). The germline CDR1 and CDR2 sequences are ENHRY and SYGVKD. V gave up 0 bases and J gave up 3 bases, with 11 bases separating them. The length of the CDR3 is 15 residues. This chain's CDR3 is CAISESVGGEETQYF. The CDR3 DNA reads TGTGCCATCAGTGAGTCGGTCGGGGGAGAAGAGACCCAGTACTTC.

The chain links TRBV25-1 to TRBJ1-1; 10 bases are shared with TRBD1. Germline trimming cut 4 bases from V and 3 bases from J; bases unmatched to any gene: 8. The germline gives CDR1 MGHDK, CDR2 SYGVNS. This CDR3 is 16 amino acids long. In DNA, the CDR3 is TGTGCCAGCAGTGCATCCGGGACAGGGGTCTACACTGAAGCTTTCTTT. It translates to CASSASGTGVYTEAFF.

The V call is TRBV10-3, the J call TRBJ1-1; 8 nucleotides align to TRBD1. The CDR3 sequence is 13 residues long. Germline CDR1 reads ENHRY; CDR2 reads SYGVKD. Trimming took 3 bases from V and 4 from J; bases not matched to a gene: 1. The CDR3 coding sequence is TGTGCCATCAGTGACAGGGGGCTCACTGAAGCTTTCTTT. Protein product: CAISDRGLTEAFF.

CDR3 coding DNA: TGTGCCAGCCTCCGGGCAGGGGGTAACTACGAGCAGTACTTC. Residues: CASLRAGGNYEQYF. The rearrangement joins TRBV28 to TRBJ2-7; 7 bases match TRBD1. The germline CDR1 and CDR2 sequences are MDHEN and SYDVKM. The CDR3 sequence is 14 residues long. The trim removed 8 bases at V and 3 bases at J, leaving 10 bases unmatched.

This chain links TRBV19 with TRBJ1-2; D not certain. Germline V gene sequence: CDR1 LNHDA, CDR2 SQIVND (reference sequence). V was trimmed by 3 bases and J by 8 bases, leaving 13 bases between them. There are 13 residues in the CDR3. The CDR3 sequence: CASSMLPPGGYTF. Written as DNA, the CDR3 is TGTGCCAGTAGTATGTTGCCCCCAGGAGGCTACACCTTC.

The V gene is TRBV9, the J gene TRBJ2-5; no definite D call. Trimming cost V 1 base and J 3 bases, with 10 bases left between them. CDR3 length equals 14 residues. The germline V gene has CDR1 SGDLS and CDR2 YYNGEE. CDR3 bases: TGTGCCAGCAGCGTATGGCCCGGAGAAGAGACCCAGTACTTC. Translated: CASSVWPGEETQYF. The full variable domain, its missing parts supplied by reference TRBV9 and TRBJ2-5, is DSGVTQTPKHLITATGQRVTLRCSPRSGDLSVYWYQQSLDQGLQFLIQYYNGEERAKGNILERFSAQQFPDLHSELNLSSLELGDSALYFCASSVWPGEETQYFGPGTRLLVL.

The V and J genes are TRBV13 and TRBJ1-1; D remains unclear. Germline CDR1 is PRHDT and CDR2 is FYEKMQ (reference sequence). Trimming shortened V by 5 bases and J by 1 base, and 5 bases separated the two germline ends. The CDR3 contains 12 residues. The CDR3 loop reads CASSAGNTEAFF. The CDR3 DNA is TGTGCCAGCAGCGCAGGGAACACTGAAGCTTTCTTT.

This clone was counted only a few times. The rearrangement links TRBV10-3 to TRBJ1-3; no definite D call. The germline V gene encodes CDR1 ENHRY and CDR2 SYGVKD. The CDR3 runs 12 residues. The CDR3 loop reads CGYRSSGNTIYF. DNA for the CDR3: TGTGGCTATCGGTCCTCTGGAAACACCATATATTTT.

The rearrangement links TRBV30 to TRBJ1-5; D is unresolved. There are 14 residues in the CDR3. Trimming removed 3 bases from V and 2 bases from J, with 11 bases in between. CDR1 and CDR2 (germline): GTSNPN, SVGIG (reference sequence). The CDR3 region is CAWSRGIGNQPQHF. Written as DNA, the CDR3 is TGTGCCTGGAGCCGCGGGATCGGCAATCAGCCCCAGCATTTT.

The gene calls are TRBV28 and TRBJ1-2; no firm D call. Germline CDR1 is MDHEN and CDR2 is SYDVKM. The CDR3 spans 16 residues. V gave up 4 bases and J gave up 4 bases, with 19 bases separating them. CDR3 bases: TGTGCCAGCAGTTGGGCTACGTCAGCCCGGGGCTATGGCTACACCTTC. Protein sequence: CASSWATSARGYGYTF.

The rearrangement links TRBV5-4 to TRBJ1-2, with D possibly being TRBD1 (5 bases). V lost 4 bases and J lost 0, with 13 bases in between. The germline V gene encodes CDR1 SGHNT and CDR2 YYREEE (reference sequence). The CDR3 has 15 amino acids. The CDR3 sequence is CASSNADTANYGYTF. The CDR3 DNA is TGTGCCAGCAGCAACGCGGACACAGCTAACTATGGCTACACCTTC.

The genes are TRBV5-1 and TRBJ2-1, with TRBD1 matching 8 bases. The CDR3 extends over 13 amino acids. The V and J ends lost 4 bases and 7 bases, in that order; junction bases with no gene match: 4. From germline, CDR1 is SGHRS and CDR2 YFSETQ. CDR3 nucleotide sequence: TGCGCCAGCAGCAGGGGACAGGTTAATGAGCAGTTCTTC. Translating gives CASSRGQVNEQFF.

V and J are TRBV29-1 and TRBJ1-1; a possible D gene is TRBD1 (6 bases). The CDR3 covers 11 residues. The germline CDR1 and CDR2 sequences are SQVTM and ANQGSEA. V lost 5 bases to trimming and J lost 5 bases, with 9 bases between them. The chain's CDR3 is CSVHRETEAFF. As DNA, the CDR3 is TGCAGCGTTCACAGGGAGACTGAAGCTTTCTTT.

V and J are TRBV6-5 and TRBJ1-1; D not resolved. The CDR3 runs 13 residues. Germline values: CDR1 MNHEY, CDR2 SVGAGI. The V end was cut by 6 bases, the J end by 0 bases, with 8 bases between. The CDR3 is CASRNWLNTEAFF. The CDR3, as DNA: TGTGCCAGCAGGAATTGGCTGAACACTGAAGCTTTCTTT.

The chain employs TRBV6-1 and TRBJ2-5, with 10 nucleotides matching TRBD1. This CDR3 has 16 residues. V was clipped by 4 bases and J by 5 bases; unmatched bases: 10. Germline V lookup: CDR1 MNHNS, CDR2 SASEGT. CDR3 nucleotides: TGTGCCAGCAGTGGTGAGACAGGGGGCTACGGCGAGACCCAGTACTTC. Translated: CASSGETGGYGETQYF.

V gene TRBV5-6 combines with J gene TRBJ2-5, with TRBD2 as a possible D gene (5 bases). V lost 2 bases to trimming and J lost 0 bases, with 11 bases between them. CDR3 size: 15 residues. Germline CDR1 reads SGHDT; CDR2 reads YYEEEE. CDR3 DNA: TGTGCCAGCAGCTTCGAGGGTGGGGACCAAGAGACCCAGTACTTC. As protein: CASSFEGGDQETQYF.

This clone has more than one count but fewer than ten. The chain joins TRBV7-9 to TRBJ2-7; D may be TRBD1 (6 bases). The ends were cut back, 4 bases at V and 3 bases at J, with 16 bases in the middle. This CDR3 has 15 residues. In germline, CDR1 is SEHNR, CDR2 FQNEAQ (reference sequence). The CDR3 region has the DNA TGTGCCAGCAGCTACCGGGACACCCGTAACTACGAGCAGTACTTC. Its protein product is CASSYRDTRNYEQYF.

V and J are TRBV2 and TRBJ1-5; perhaps TRBD1 as D (6 bases). Trimming removed 6 bases at V and 6 bases at J, with 27 bases between. Germline V gene sequence: CDR1 SNHLY, CDR2 FYNNEI. The CDR3 contains 18 residues. CDR3: CASRSYRVWGLQGQPQHF. In DNA, the CDR3 is TGTGCCAGCAGGTCCTACAGGGTTTGGGGGTTACAAGGTCAGCCCCAGCATTTT. Variable domain in full (rest from reference TRBV2 and TRBJ1-5): EPEVTQTPSHQVTQMGQEVILRCVPISNHLYFYWYRQILGQKVEFLVSFYNNEISEKSEIFDDQFSVERPDGSNFTLKIRSTKLEDSAMYFCASRSYRVWGLQGQPQHFGDGTRLSIL.